Each of the 29 T cell receptor beta chains below was sequenced from the same sample in a study of TIL therapy for anti-PD-1-resistant metastatic lung cancer. As to time point: pre-treatment sample, taken before nivolumab and TIL therapy. Sequencing used immunoSEQ v3. Sequenced by immunoSEQ multiplex PCR; TCRdb stores in-frame clones only, minus some. This sample has just under 60,000 clones, with 73% found just once. The sample consisted of blood, taken at baseline. The receptors derive from a person aged 25 to 85 with non-small cell lung cancer.

This chain uses TRBV5-4 with TRBJ2-1; D may be TRBD2 (5 bases). The length of the CDR3 is 16 residues. From germline, CDR1 is SGHNT and CDR2 YYREEE (reference sequence). Trimming took off 4 bases at V and 1 base at J, with 15 bases between the two ends. The CDR3 here is CASSPGVRRSYNEQFF. CDR3 sequence (DNA): TGTGCCAGCAGCCCGGGCGTCAGGAGGTCCTACAATGAGCAGTTCTTC.

This clone was seen more than once but under ten times. This chain links TRBV5-5 with TRBJ2-5; D is undetermined. This CDR3 is 11 amino acids long. With 4 bases removed from V and 7 bases from J, the gap between germline ends came to 8 bases. Per germline, CDR1 SGHKS and CDR2 YYEKEE (reference sequence). CDR3 coding DNA: TGTGCCAGCAGCATAGAAGTGACCCAGTACTTC. Protein sequence: CASSIEVTQYF.

This clone has a single count. This chain links TRBV11-3 with TRBJ2-7, with D perhaps TRBD1 or TRBD2 (6 bases each). The CDR3 consists of 15 residues. Germline CDR1 reads SGHNT; CDR2 reads YENEEA. The ends were cut back, 2 bases at V and 3 bases at J, with 14 bases in the middle. CDR3 sequence: CASSLRPGAGYEQYF. The DNA of the CDR3 is TGTGCCAGCAGCTTACGTCCGGGGGCGGGCTACGAGCAGTACTTC. The whole variable domain, filled in from reference TRBV11-3 and TRBJ2-7, reads EAGVVQSPRYKIIEKKQPVAFWCNPISGHNTLYWYLQNLGQGPELLIRYENEEAVDDSQLPKDRFSAERLKGVDSTLKIQPAELGDSAVYLCASSLRPGAGYEQYFGPGTRLTVT.

The J gene is TRBJ1-4, the V gene TRBV7-2; 8 bases fit TRBD1. CDR1 and CDR2 (germline): SGHTA, FQGNSA. The CDR3 runs to 13 residues. Losses at the gene ends were 6 bases for V and 8 bases for J; bases not matched to a gene: 5. DNA of the CDR3: TGTGCCAGCAGTTCTAGGACAGGGGAAAAACTGTTTTTT. Translation: CASSSRTGEKLFF.

The chain joins TRBV27 to TRBJ1-4, with 7 nucleotides matching TRBD1. The CDR3 loop spans 16 amino acids. The V and J ends lost 6 bases and 0 bases, in that order; junction bases with no gene match: 7. Germline-derived CDR1 and CDR2 are MNHEY and SMNVEV (reference sequence). CDR3 nucleotide sequence: TGTGCCAGCAGCCCCCGGGGACAGCCAACTAATGAAAAACTGTTTTTT. Translating it yields CASSPRGQPTNEKLFF.

Only a few counts were recorded for this clone. The V gene is TRBV10-3, the J gene TRBJ1-2, with D possibly being TRBD1 (5 bases). The CDR3 covers 12 residues. The V and J ends lost 2 bases and 6 bases respectively, with 7 bases between them. CDR1 is ENHRY, CDR2 SYGVKD, per germline. CDR3 amino acids: CAISETGHGYTF. In nucleotides, the CDR3 is TGTGCCATCAGTGAGACAGGCCATGGCTACACCTTC.

The rearrangement links TRBV11-2 to TRBJ2-1; 8 bases match TRBD2. From germline, CDR1 is SGHAT and CDR2 FQNNGV. V lost 5 bases to trimming and J lost 7 bases; unmatched junction nucleotides: 16. CDR3 size: 17 residues. The CDR3 DNA follows: TGTGCCAGCAGCACATCGGTTCTGGGACTAGAGCGAAATGAGCAGTTCTTC. It specifies CASSTSVLGLERNEQFF.

V usage is TRBV7-8 and J usage is TRBJ2-2; D is unclear. From germline, CDR1 is SGHVS and CDR2 FQNEAQ. V dropped 5 bases and J dropped 2 bases, with 6 bases sitting between them. The CDR3 loop spans 13 amino acids. In DNA, the CDR3 is TGTGCCAGCAGCCGACCCAACACCGGGGAGCTGTTTTTT. Translation: CASSRPNTGELFF.

The J gene is TRBJ2-7, the V gene TRBV6-5; D is unresolved. Per germline, CDR1 MNHEY and CDR2 SVGAGI. The CDR3 has 13 amino acids. Trimming took 6 bases from V and 0 from J, leaving 9 bases between them. The CDR3 reads CASRRPGSYEQYF. In DNA form, the CDR3 reads TGTGCCAGCAGAAGACCCGGCTCCTACGAGCAGTACTTC.

V is TRBV7-2 and J is TRBJ1-3; a possible D gene is TRBD1 (5 bases). The CDR3 runs to 14 residues. The V end lost 5 bases, the J end lost 0 bases, and 8 bases lay between the germline ends. CDR1 and CDR2 from the germline V gene are SGHTA and FQGNSA. The CDR3 region has the DNA TGTGCCAGCAGCACAGGAATCTCTGGAAACACCATATATTTT. Amino acids: CASSTGISGNTIYF.

V usage is TRBV9 and J usage is TRBJ2-7; 9 nucleotides agree with TRBD1. This CDR3 is 16 amino acids long. CDR1 SGDLS and CDR2 YYNGEE come from the germline V gene. The V and J ends lost 4 bases and 4 bases, in that order; junction bases with no gene match: 12. The CDR3 spells CASSINRDREVYEQYF. In DNA form, the CDR3 reads TGTGCCAGCAGCATTAACCGGGACAGGGAGGTTTACGAGCAGTACTTC.

The chain joins TRBV7-9 to TRBJ2-3; maybe TRBD2 (5 bases). Germline assignment: CDR1 SEHNR and CDR2 FQNEAQ (reference sequence). There are 13 residues in the CDR3. The V gene lost 0 bases and the J gene lost 6 bases, with 7 bases spanning the gap. The CDR3, as DNA: TGTGCCAGCAGCTTAGCTGGCGGGGATACGCAGTATTTT. This translates into CASSLAGGDTQYF. Supplemented by reference TRBV7-9 and TRBJ2-3, the full variable domain reads DTGVSQNPRHKITKRGQNVTFRCDPISEHNRLYWYRQTLGQGPEFLTYFQNEAQLEKSRLLSDRFSAERPKGSFSTLEIQRTEQGDSAMYLCASSLAGGDTQYFGPGTRLTVL.

The chain recombines TRBV4-3 with TRBJ1-6, with D possibly TRBD1 on 6 matching bases. With 0 bases removed from V and 4 bases from J, the gap between germline ends came to 16 bases. The germline gives CDR1 LGHNA, CDR2 YSLEER. The length of the CDR3 is 18 residues. The CDR3 DNA follows: TGCGCCAGCAGCCAAGAGTTCACAGGGCCTGTGTATAATTCACCCCTCCACTTT. Translating it yields CASSQEFTGPVYNSPLHF.

The chain joins TRBV12-5 to TRBJ1-5; the match to TRBD1 covers 9 bases. Germline lookup yields CDR1 LGHNT and CDR2 FRNRAP. The CDR3 consists of 15 residues. V lost 5 bases to trimming and J lost 5 bases; unmatched junction nucleotides: 7. DNA of the CDR3: TGTGCTAGTGGTGTGGGACAGGGCTCTTATCAGCCCCAGCATTTT. It specifies CASGVGQGSYQPQHF.

The chain links TRBV11-3 to TRBJ2-3, with D maybe TRBD1 (5 bases). The CDR3 runs 16 residues. The germline V gene encodes CDR1 SGHNT and CDR2 YENEEA. V gave up 5 bases and J gave up 1 base, with 16 bases separating them. The CDR3 coding sequence is TGTGCCAGCAGCCCAGACAGAACACCCGGCACAGATACGCAGTATTTT. This encodes CASSPDRTPGTDTQYF. Combining the CDR3 with reference TRBV11-3 and TRBJ2-3 gives the whole variable domain EAGVVQSPRYKIIEKKQPVAFWCNPISGHNTLYWYLQNLGQGPELLIRYENEEAVDDSQLPKDRFSAERLKGVDSTLKIQPAELGDSAVYLCASSPDRTPGTDTQYFGPGTRLTVL.

The chain joins TRBV5-1 to TRBJ2-3; tentatively, D is TRBD2 (6 bases). This CDR3 is 15 amino acids long. Per the germline V gene, CDR1 is SGHRS and CDR2 is YFSETQ. V lost 0 bases and J lost 0, with 8 bases in between. In DNA form, the CDR3 reads TGCGCCAGCAGCTTGGGGCGGGGTAGCACAGATACGCAGTATTTT. Translated, it gives CASSLGRGSTDTQYF.

V usage is TRBV5-1 and J usage is TRBJ2-3, with no clear D. Germline values: CDR1 SGHRS, CDR2 YFSETQ. Trimming took 4 bases from V and 2 from J, leaving 17 bases between them. The CDR3 length is 16 residues. CDR3 loop: CASSVPLQRTTDTQYF. The CDR3 DNA follows: TGCGCCAGCAGCGTGCCCCTGCAGCGCACCACAGATACGCAGTATTTT.

This clone was seen more than once but under ten times. The chain combines TRBV2 with TRBJ1-1; the D gene is possibly TRBD1 (5 bases). Germline-derived CDR1 and CDR2 are SNHLY and FYNNEI. Trimming cost V 5 bases and J 2 bases, with 12 bases left between them. The CDR3 has 14 amino acids. As DNA, the CDR3 is TGTGCCAGCAGTTCAAGGACAACAAACACTGAAGCTTTCTTT. This translates into CASSSRTTNTEAFF.

V is TRBV4-1 and J is TRBJ1-1, with 7 bases aligning to TRBD1. The CDR3 consists of 14 residues. With 5 bases clipped from V and 5 bases from J, the junction kept 8 bases outside the gene matches. CDR1 is MGHRA, CDR2 YSYEKL, per germline. CDR3 nucleotide sequence: TGCGCCAGCAGCGAAGCAAACAGGGGTACTGAAGCTTTCTTT. Its translation is CASSEANRGTEAFF.

The chain recombines TRBV29-1 with TRBJ2-1; 7 bases match TRBD2. V lost 3 bases and J lost 8; bases outside the gene matches: 10. CDR3 length equals 14 residues. Germline assignment: CDR1 SQVTM and CDR2 ANQGSEA. CDR3 protein: CSVDIGGSSYEQFF. CDR3 nucleotide sequence: TGCAGCGTTGATATTGGCGGGAGTAGCTATGAGCAGTTCTTC.

The DNA for the CDR3 is TGTGCCAGCAGCCCCGGACAGGGAAGTCATCGGAACTACTACTACGAGCAGTACTTC. Translating it yields CASSPGQGSHRNYYYEQYF. The V call is TRBV7-8, the J call TRBJ2-7, with 8 bases that match TRBD1. The ends lost 5 bases at V and 3 bases at J; junction bases unmatched: 21. The CDR3 consists of 19 residues. Germline V gene lookup returns CDR1 SGHVS and CDR2 FQNEAQ. The full variable domain, completed using reference TRBV7-8 and TRBJ2-7, is GAGVSQSPRYKVAKRGQDVALRCDPISGHVSLFWYQQALGQGPEFLTYFQNEAQLDKSGLPSDRFFAERPEGSVSTLKIQRTQQEDSAVYLCASSPGQGSHRNYYYEQYFGPGTRLTVT.

This clone was detected once. CDR3 in DNA: TGTGCCTGTTCGACAAATAGCAATCAGCCCCAGCATTTT. This encodes CACSTNSNQPQHF. The chain links TRBV30 to TRBJ1-5; D unresolved. Germline V gene lookup returns CDR1 GTSNPN and CDR2 SVGIG (reference sequence). The CDR3 contains 13 residues. The germline V and J ends were trimmed by 6 bases and 0 bases, with 9 bases remaining between them.

This chain links TRBV7-2 with TRBJ2-7, with D perhaps matching TRBD1 (6 bases). CDR1 is SGHTA, CDR2 FQGNSA, per germline. This CDR3 comprises 14 residues. The V and J ends lost 4 bases and 5 bases respectively, with 15 bases between them. The CDR3 nucleotides are TGTGCCAGCAGCTATCAGGGGAGTTTGGACGAGCAGTACTTC. Translating gives CASSYQGSLDEQYF.

The chain links TRBV6-5 to TRBJ2-7, with 7 bases identical to TRBD1. The CDR3 covers 12 residues. Germline V gene sequence: CDR1 MNHEY, CDR2 SVGAGI. The trim removed 5 bases at V and 4 bases at J, leaving 2 bases unmatched. As DNA, the CDR3 is TGTGCCAGCAGTCAGACAGGGTACGAGCAGTACTTC. It yields the protein CASSQTGYEQYF.

The chain is built from TRBV9 and TRBJ1-1; D is unresolved. Per germline, CDR1 SGDLS and CDR2 YYNGEE. Trimming took 3 bases from V and 10 from J, leaving 19 bases between them. The CDR3 has 14 amino acids. CDR3 loop: CASSALPGSSSAFF. The CDR3 coding sequence is TGTGCCAGCAGCGCACTTCCCGGATCTTCTTCAGCTTTCTTT.

The chain recombines TRBV5-5 with TRBJ2-7; no firm D call. CDR3 length equals 16 residues. The V end lost 4 bases, the J end lost 3 bases, and 20 bases lay between the germline ends. CDR1 and CDR2 from the germline V gene are SGHKS and YYEKEE (reference sequence). Here the CDR3 DNA reads TGTGCCAGCAGCGCATCCGTCGCGGCTGGGGACTACGAGCAGTACTTC. The encoded protein is CASSASVAAGDYEQYF.

The J gene is TRBJ1-2, the V gene TRBV19; weak D call: TRBD1 (6 bases). Germline assignment: CDR1 LNHDA and CDR2 SQIVND (reference sequence). This CDR3 comprises 14 residues. V shed 6 bases and J shed 8 bases, with 19 bases lying between them. The CDR3 coding sequence is TGTGCCAGTAGCAAGACAGGAAGTATCGGAGGCTACACCTTC. Its protein is CASSKTGSIGGYTF.

This clone has a single count. The V gene is TRBV30, the J gene TRBJ1-2, with a weak D call TRBD1 (5 bases). The length of the CDR3 is 13 residues. The germline V and J ends were trimmed by 3 bases and 4 bases, with 12 bases remaining between them. Germline V gene sequence: CDR1 GTSNPN, CDR2 SVGIG (reference sequence). The chain's CDR3 is CAWRRDRPYGYTF. The CDR3 coding sequence is TGTGCCTGGAGGCGGGACCGGCCCTATGGCTACACCTTC. Using reference TRBV30 and TRBJ1-2 for the parts outside the CDR3, the full variable domain is SQTIHQWPATLVQPVGSPLSLECTVEGTSNPNLYWYRQAAGRGLQLLFYSVGIGQISSEVPQNLSASRPQDRQFILSSKKLLLSDSGFYLCAWRRDRPYGYTFGSGTRLTVV.

This sequence joins TRBV11-2 and TRBJ2-3, with D maybe TRBD1 (6 bases). Trimming removed 5 bases from V and 6 bases from J, with 27 bases in between. The CDR3 spans 18 residues. Germline V lookup: CDR1 SGHAT, CDR2 FQNNGV. In nucleotides, the CDR3 is TGTGCCAGCAGCCCGCTCCTCAGCGGACAGCGAGACGGGGATACGCAGTATTTT. This gives the protein CASSPLLSGQRDGDTQYF.